Listed below are T cell receptor beta chains from one sample, sequenced in a study of blood T cell repertoires in COVID-19. Measured with immunoSEQ multiplex PCR; TCRdb has only the in-frame clones, and not every one. The sample records 190,000 or so clones, roughly 77% being singletons. Sequenced material: PBMCs or T cells enriched from blood (not recorded which). The source is a man aged 35 to 55 who had recovered from COVID-19. Both conserved end residues are part of each CDR3. A D gene is named only where the DNA matches it firmly. Clone sizes are given selectively: once, few, many, or a class where the clone is expanded.

D gene: TRBD1
J gene: TRBJ1-4
clone size: .
V gene: TRBV7-2
CDR3 protein: CASSSEGAQGKLFF
CDR3 DNA: TGTGCCAGCAGCTCGGAGGGGGCGCAGGGAAAACTGTTTTTT

D gene: .
J gene: TRBJ1-1
clone size: .
V gene: TRBV6-5
CDR3 protein: CASSSKSRAFF
CDR3 DNA: TGTGCCAGCAGTTCTAAAAGCAGAGCGTTCTTT

D gene: TRBD1
J gene: TRBJ1-1
clone size: .
V gene: TRBV7-3
CDR3 protein: CASSWTGTNTEAFF
CDR3 DNA: TGTGCCAGCAGCTGGACAGGGACGAACACTGAAGCTTTCTTT

D gene: TRBD1
J gene: TRBJ1-2
clone size: .
V gene: TRBV18
CDR3 protein: CASSPRTGATYGYTF
CDR3 DNA: TGTGCCAGCTCTCCCAGGACAGGGGCGACGTATGGCTACACCTTC

D gene: .
J gene: TRBJ2-1
clone size: .
V gene: TRBV5-1
CDR3 protein: CASSLTSRNSYNEQFF
CDR3 DNA: TGCGCCAGCAGCTTGACTAGCCGAAACTCCTACAATGAGCAGTTCTTC

D gene: TRBD1
J gene: TRBJ2-1
clone size: .
V gene: TRBV6-5
CDR3 protein: CASSSGQGINEQFF
CDR3 DNA: TGTGCCAGCAGTTCGGGACAGGGTATTAATGAGCAGTTCTTC

D gene: .
J gene: TRBJ1-6
clone size: .
V gene: TRBV4-1
CDR3 protein: CASTHGGFSPLHF
CDR3 DNA: TGCGCCAGCACCCACGGTGGTTTTTCACCCCTCCACTTT

D gene: TRBD2
J gene: TRBJ2-7
clone size: .
V gene: TRBV9
CDR3 protein: CASSAPRSGGEGSYEQYF
CDR3 DNA: TGTGCCAGCAGCGCTCCTCGCTCCGGGGGGGAAGGCTCCTACGAGCAGTACTTC

D gene: TRBD1
J gene: TRBJ2-5
clone size: .
V gene: TRBV2
CDR3 protein: CASSAPTGVETQYF
CDR3 DNA: TGTGCCAGCAGTGCCCCGACAGGGGTAGAGACCCAGTACTTC

D gene: .
J gene: TRBJ2-7
clone size: .
V gene: TRBV5-4
CDR3 protein: CASSLDGYEQYF
CDR3 DNA: TGTGCCAGCAGCTTGGACGGTTACGAGCAGTACTTC

D gene: .
J gene: TRBJ2-7
clone size: once
V gene: TRBV18
CDR3 protein: CASSPEAYEQYF
CDR3 DNA: TGTGCCAGCTCACCCGAGGCCTACGAGCAGTACTTC

D gene: TRBD1
J gene: TRBJ1-1
clone size: .
V gene: TRBV19
CDR3 protein: CASSMTGGLQNTEAFF
CDR3 DNA: TGTGCCAGTAGTATGACAGGGGGCCTACAGAACACTGAAGCTTTCTTT

D gene: TRBD1
J gene: TRBJ1-2
clone size: .
V gene: TRBV19
CDR3 protein: CASSIRDRYGYTF
CDR3 DNA: TGTGCCAGTAGTATCCGGGACAGATATGGCTACACCTTC

D gene: TRBD1
J gene: TRBJ1-5
clone size: .
V gene: TRBV7-2
CDR3 protein: CASSSTGKGQPQHF
CDR3 DNA: TGTGCCAGCAGCTCGACAGGGAAGGGGCAGCCCCAGCATTTT

D gene: .
J gene: TRBJ1-5
clone size: .
V gene: TRBV19
CDR3 protein: CASSPGHNQPQHF
CDR3 DNA: TGTGCCAGTAGCCCAGGGCACAATCAGCCCCAGCATTTT

D gene: .
J gene: TRBJ2-3
clone size: .
V gene: TRBV11-1
CDR3 protein: CASSTTVETDTQYF
CDR3 DNA: TGTGCCAGCAGTACGACAGTTGAGACAGATACGCAGTATTTT

D gene: .
J gene: TRBJ2-7
clone size: few
V gene: TRBV9
CDR3 protein: CASSVAEGPPYEQYF
CDR3 DNA: TGTGCCAGCAGCGTAGCGGAGGGACCGCCCTACGAGCAGTACTTC

D gene: TRBD2
J gene: TRBJ2-5
clone size: .
V gene: TRBV5-1
CDR3 protein: CASSLGGAGVSETQYF
CDR3 DNA: TGCGCCAGCAGCTTGGGCGGCGCGGGGGTGTCAGAGACCCAGTACTTC

D gene: .
J gene: TRBJ2-2
clone size: .
V gene: TRBV5-4
CDR3 protein: CASSLQAGQNTGELFF
CDR3 DNA: TGTGCCAGCAGCTTGCAGGCAGGACAAAACACCGGGGAGCTGTTTTTT

D gene: .
J gene: TRBJ2-6
clone size: .
V gene: TRBV7-3
CDR3 protein: CAIQSGANVLTF
CDR3 DNA: TGTGCCATCCAATCTGGGGCCAACGTCCTGACTTTC

D gene: .
J gene: TRBJ1-5
clone size: .
V gene: TRBV10-3
CDR3 protein: CAISESRSNQPQHF
CDR3 DNA: TGTGCCATCAGTGAGTCGAGAAGCAATCAGCCCCAGCATTTT

D gene: .
J gene: TRBJ1-6
clone size: few
V gene: TRBV11-2
CDR3 protein: CASSLQPQGLNSPLHF
CDR3 DNA: TGTGCCAGCAGCCTACAACCGCAGGGTTTGAATTCACCCCTCCACTTT

D gene: TRBD2
J gene: TRBJ2-7
clone size: .
V gene: TRBV9
CDR3 protein: CASSGGLADEQYF
CDR3 DNA: TGTGCCAGCAGCGGGGGACTAGCGGACGAGCAGTACTTC

D gene: .
J gene: TRBJ2-2
clone size: .
V gene: TRBV5-1
CDR3 protein: CASSMTSGGTGELFF
CDR3 DNA: TGCGCCAGCAGCATGACTAGTGGAGGGACCGGGGAGCTGTTTTTT

D gene: TRBD1
J gene: TRBJ1-1
clone size: .
V gene: TRBV15
CDR3 protein: CATSRVSGQFEAFF
CDR3 DNA: TGTGCCACCAGCAGAGTCTCGGGACAGTTTGAAGCTTTCTTT

D gene: TRBD2
J gene: TRBJ2-1
clone size: .
V gene: TRBV7-9
CDR3 protein: CASSTSGYNEQFF
CDR3 DNA: TGTGCCAGCAGCACTAGCGGATACAATGAGCAGTTCTTC

D gene: .
J gene: TRBJ1-1
clone size: .
V gene: TRBV6-1
CDR3 protein: CASSERPAEAFF
CDR3 DNA: TGTGCCAGCAGTGAACGCCCAGCTGAAGCTTTCTTT

D gene: TRBD1
J gene: TRBJ1-2
clone size: .
V gene: TRBV3-1/TRBV3-2
CDR3 protein: CASSPSWTGSYGYTF
CDR3 DNA: TGTGCCAGCAGCCCCTCCTGGACAGGGTCCTATGGCTACACCTTC

D gene: .
J gene: TRBJ2-7
clone size: .
V gene: TRBV18
CDR3 protein: CASSPEGDEQYF
CDR3 DNA: TGTGCCAGCTCACCAGAGGGAGACGAGCAGTACTTC

D gene: .
J gene: TRBJ1-5
clone size: .
V gene: TRBV5-1
CDR3 protein: CASSLTGGGNQPQHF
CDR3 DNA: TGCGCCAGCAGCTTGACCGGGGGGGGCAATCAGCCCCAGCATTTT

D gene: .
J gene: TRBJ2-7
clone size: .
V gene: TRBV5-1
CDR3 protein: CASSLQTDYEQYF
CDR3 DNA: TGCGCCAGCAGCTTGCAGACAGACTACGAGCAGTACTTC

D gene: .
J gene: TRBJ2-2
clone size: .
V gene: TRBV5-1
CDR3 protein: CASSLGPTVTGELFF
CDR3 DNA: TGCGCCAGCAGCTTGGGCCCCACGGTCACCGGGGAGCTGTTTTTT

D gene: .
J gene: TRBJ1-5
clone size: .
V gene: TRBV3-1/TRBV3-2
CDR3 protein: CASSQDLNQPQHF
CDR3 DNA: TGTGCCAGCAGCCAAGATTTAAATCAGCCCCAGCATTTT

D gene: .
J gene: TRBJ1-1
clone size: once
V gene: TRBV7-9
CDR3 protein: CASSVGMGETEAFF
CDR3 DNA: TGTGCCAGCTCCGTGGGAATGGGAGAAACTGAAGCTTTCTTT

D gene: TRBD2
J gene: TRBJ2-3
clone size: .
V gene: TRBV9
CDR3 protein: CASSVGLAGTDTQYF
CDR3 DNA: TGTGCCAGCAGCGTAGGGCTAGCGGGGACAGATACGCAGTATTTT

D gene: .
J gene: TRBJ1-3
clone size: .
V gene: TRBV6-4
CDR3 protein: CASPESPGKGNTIYF
CDR3 DNA: TGTGCCAGCCCAGAGTCCCCAGGGAAAGGAAACACCATATATTTT

D gene: .
J gene: TRBJ1-2
clone size: .
V gene: TRBV7-9
CDR3 protein: CASSLRQDINYGYTF
CDR3 DNA: TGTGCCAGCAGCCTAAGACAGGATATTAACTATGGCTACACCTTC

D gene: .
J gene: TRBJ2-1
clone size: few
V gene: TRBV20-1
CDR3 protein: CSAALGAEQFF
CDR3 DNA: TGCAGTGCTGCGTTGGGGGCTGAGCAGTTCTTC

D gene: .
J gene: TRBJ2-2
clone size: .
V gene: TRBV29-1
CDR3 protein: CSVDSGGEAGELFF
CDR3 DNA: TGCAGCGTTGATAGCGGAGGGGAGGCCGGGGAGCTGTTTTTT

D gene: .
J gene: TRBJ2-1
clone size: .
V gene: TRBV7-8
CDR3 protein: CASSLVGQTPPREQFF
CDR3 DNA: TGTGCCAGCAGCTTAGTAGGACAAACTCCCCCACGGGAGCAGTTCTTC

D gene: TRBD1
J gene: TRBJ1-1
clone size: .
V gene: TRBV7-3
CDR3 protein: CARAREDRGGTEAFF
CDR3 DNA: TGTGCCAGGGCCCGCGAGGACAGGGGGGGCACTGAAGCTTTCTTT

D gene: .
J gene: TRBJ2-3
clone size: few
V gene: TRBV10-3
CDR3 protein: CAITEGGSTDTQYF
CDR3 DNA: TGTGCCATCACGGAGGGAGGTAGCACAGATACGCAGTATTTT

D gene: .
J gene: TRBJ2-5
clone size: few
V gene: TRBV27
CDR3 protein: CASSFRDSQTQYF
CDR3 DNA: TGTGCCAGCAGTTTCCGCGACTCCCAGACCCAGTACTTC

D gene: TRBD1
J gene: TRBJ1-2
clone size: few
V gene: TRBV13
CDR3 protein: CASSLRQGSYGYTF
CDR3 DNA: TGTGCCAGCAGCTTAAGACAGGGAAGTTATGGCTACACCTTC

D gene: TRBD1
J gene: TRBJ2-6
clone size: .
V gene: TRBV4-1
CDR3 protein: CASSQDGGQGATGANVLTF
CDR3 DNA: TGCGCCAGCAGCCAAGACGGGGGACAGGGGGCGACTGGGGCCAACGTCCTGACTTTC

D gene: .
J gene: TRBJ1-3
clone size: few
V gene: TRBV5-1
CDR3 protein: CASSLGASTGNTIYF
CDR3 DNA: TGCGCCAGCAGCCTTGGGGCGTCAACTGGAAACACCATATATTTT

D gene: .
J gene: TRBJ2-1
clone size: once
V gene: TRBV7-3
CDR3 protein: CASSLWASETYNEQFF
CDR3 DNA: TGTGCCAGCAGCTTATGGGCCTCAGAAACCTACAATGAGCAGTTCTTC

D gene: .
J gene: TRBJ1-3
clone size: .
V gene: TRBV3-1/TRBV3-2
CDR3 protein: CASSQLTSTNSGNTIYF
CDR3 DNA: TGTGCCAGCAGCCAACTCACGAGTACCAACTCTGGAAACACCATATATTTT

D gene: TRBD2
J gene: TRBJ2-6
clone size: few
V gene: TRBV30
CDR3 protein: CAWSARDYRPRWGANVLTF
CDR3 DNA: TGTGCCTGGAGTGCCCGGGACTATCGCCCAAGGTGGGGGGCCAACGTCCTGACTTTC

D gene: .
J gene: TRBJ1-2
clone size: .
V gene: TRBV29-1
CDR3 protein: CTHIKTHSEGYTF
CDR3 DNA: TGCACCCATATCAAGACCCACTCGGAGGGCTACACCTTC

D gene: .
J gene: TRBJ1-2
clone size: .
V gene: TRBV10-2
CDR3 protein: CASSEGRGGPNYGYTF
CDR3 DNA: TGCGCCAGCAGTGAGGGTAGGGGGGGGCCTAACTATGGCTACACCTTC

D gene: .
J gene: TRBJ1-4
clone size: .
V gene: TRBV4-1
CDR3 protein: CASSQGQVGEKLFF
CDR3 DNA: TGCGCCAGCAGCCAAGGGCAGGTCGGCGAAAAACTGTTTTTT

D gene: .
J gene: TRBJ2-5
clone size: .
V gene: TRBV6-5
CDR3 protein: CASSSVVPETQYF
CDR3 DNA: TGTGCCAGCAGCTCAGTTGTCCCAGAGACCCAGTACTTC

D gene: .
J gene: TRBJ2-3
clone size: many
V gene: TRBV19
CDR3 protein: CASRVGSEARHTDTQYF
CDR3 DNA: TGTGCCAGTAGGGTCGGCTCGGAGGCTAGGCACACAGATACGCAGTATTTT

D gene: TRBD1
J gene: TRBJ1-1
clone size: few
V gene: TRBV9
CDR3 protein: CASSATQGGRGTEAFF
CDR3 DNA: TGTGCCAGCAGCGCCACGCAGGGGGGCCGGGGGACTGAAGCTTTCTTT

D gene: TRBD2
J gene: TRBJ2-7
clone size: .
V gene: TRBV7-6
CDR3 protein: CASSQDELAGYEQYF
CDR3 DNA: TGTGCCAGCAGCCAAGACGAACTAGCGGGTTACGAGCAGTACTTC

D gene: .
J gene: TRBJ2-2
clone size: few
V gene: TRBV7-8
CDR3 protein: CASSLGSGKDGELFF
CDR3 DNA: TGTGCCAGCAGCTTAGGTTCGGGGAAGGACGGGGAGCTGTTTTTT

D gene: TRBD2
J gene: TRBJ2-3
clone size: .
V gene: TRBV5-1
CDR3 protein: CASSREGGDTQYF
CDR3 DNA: TGCGCCAGCAGTAGGGAGGGCGGAGATACGCAGTATTTT

D gene: .
J gene: TRBJ1-2
clone size: .
V gene: TRBV7-9
CDR3 protein: CASSAQSGKNYDYTF
CDR3 DNA: TGTGCCAGCAGCGCACAATCCGGGAAAAACTATGACTACACCTTC

D gene: .
J gene: TRBJ1-4
clone size: .
V gene: TRBV4-1
CDR3 protein: CASSQDSQGKPRREKLFF
CDR3 DNA: TGCGCCAGCAGCCAAGATTCCCAAGGGAAGCCTCGGAGGGAAAAACTGTTTTTT